This TCR beta chain was captured by sequencing in a study of vaccination and CD4 T cells after COVID-19. Study-level background: Sampling after COVID took place at a median of 101 days (range 35 to 161) following diagnosis. Samples after vaccination came a median around eleven weeks past dose two, ranging 14 to 241. Regarding the study as a whole: Spike mono-reactive clones accounted for 304 of the 307 vaccine-specific clones found in convalescent patients.

The Oncomine TCR Beta short-read assay was applied to DNA of cultured CD4+ T cells. MiXCR, run by TCRdb on the PCR reads, gives a single entry per CDR3 protein. The sample has more than 12,000 distinct CDR3 sequences, around half seen once. J gave up 5 bases and V 8 bases, and 5 bases lay outside the gene matches. The CDR3 covers 13 residues. In germline, CDR1 is SNHLY, CDR2 FYNNEI. Stated treatment: approximately 11-day PBMC culture with coronavirus spike peptide pools or control peptides (ViraFEST assay). With regard to this clonotype: Its specificity is not known.

This chain uses TRBV2 with TRBJ2-5; 10 bases are a match to TRBD1. This TCR was sampled from a human donor who had recovered from COVID-19. This specimen was CD4+ T cells from blood, cultured in vitro, taken before SARS-CoV-2 vaccination. CDR3 in DNA: TGTGCCAGCTCGCGGGACAGGGGTGAGACCCAGTACTTC. It specifies CASSRDRGETQYF.